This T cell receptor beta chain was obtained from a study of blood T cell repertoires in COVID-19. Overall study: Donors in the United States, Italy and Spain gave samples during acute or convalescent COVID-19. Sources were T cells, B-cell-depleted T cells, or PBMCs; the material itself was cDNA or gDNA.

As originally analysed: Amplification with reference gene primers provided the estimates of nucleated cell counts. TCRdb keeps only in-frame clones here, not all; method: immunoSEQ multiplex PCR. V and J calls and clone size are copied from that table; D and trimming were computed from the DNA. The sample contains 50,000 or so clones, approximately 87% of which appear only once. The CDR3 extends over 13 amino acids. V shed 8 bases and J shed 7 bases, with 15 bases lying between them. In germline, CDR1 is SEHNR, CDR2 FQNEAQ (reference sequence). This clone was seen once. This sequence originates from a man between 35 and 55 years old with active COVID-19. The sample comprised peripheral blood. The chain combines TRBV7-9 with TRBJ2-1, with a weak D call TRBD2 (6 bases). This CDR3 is CASESGVGNEQFF. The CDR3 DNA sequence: TGTGCCAGCGAATCGGGAGTGGGAAATGAGCAGTTCTTC.